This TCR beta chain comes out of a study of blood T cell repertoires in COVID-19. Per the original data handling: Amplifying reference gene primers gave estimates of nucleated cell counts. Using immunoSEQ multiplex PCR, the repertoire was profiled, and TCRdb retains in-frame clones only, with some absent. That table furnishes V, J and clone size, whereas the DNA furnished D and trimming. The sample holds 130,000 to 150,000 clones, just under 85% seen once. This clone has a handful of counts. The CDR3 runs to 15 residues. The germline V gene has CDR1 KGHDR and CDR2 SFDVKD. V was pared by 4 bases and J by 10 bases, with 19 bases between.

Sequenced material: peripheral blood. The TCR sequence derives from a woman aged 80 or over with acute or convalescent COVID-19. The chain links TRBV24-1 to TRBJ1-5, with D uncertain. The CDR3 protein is CATSDPDGDRYPQHF. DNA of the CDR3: TGTGCCACCAGTGACCCCGACGGAGACCGATATCCCCAGCATTTT.